These T cell receptor beta chains were read from a single sample in a study of T cell responses to AZD1222 COVID-19 vaccine. TCRdb's table, derived via immunoSEQ multiplex PCR, lists solely in-frame clones and lacks some. The data contain approximately 69,000 clones, less than 85% of them singletons. The material was peripheral blood, obtained 28 days after the second AZD1222 dose. Receptor source: an adult who received the AZD1222 COVID-19 vaccine. The CDR3 runs from the conserved cysteine through the conserved F or W. Fields, in order: CDR3 protein, V gene, J gene.

CASSYSGQGNSPLHF	TRBV6-5	TRBJ1-6
CASSLVTGNTTPLHF	TRBV5-1	TRBJ1-6
CASGVSGRSTDTQYF	TRBV2	TRBJ2-3
CASSPGTGSYEQYF	TRBV5-5	TRBJ2-7
CASSLYQGAIPEAFF	TRBV27	TRBJ1-1
CASSLSGDTQYF	TRBV5-6	TRBJ2-3
CASSLLRGFEQYF	TRBV27	TRBJ2-7
CASSSSSGANVLTF	TRBV7-9	TRBJ2-6
CASCLNSGGGTQYF	TRBV11-3	TRBJ2-5
CAIRQWEGTEAFF	TRBV10-3	TRBJ1-1
CASSGLGRNEQFF	TRBV10-1	TRBJ2-1
CASSLRDFTNEQFF	TRBV7-8	TRBJ2-1
CASSLEEGQPQHF	TRBV11-3	TRBJ1-5
CASSIEHRVGTEAFF	TRBV19	TRBJ1-1
CATNPPGAQETQYF	TRBV19	TRBJ2-5
CASDREVTEAFF	TRBV2	TRBJ1-1
CASSYRSSTDTQYF	TRBV11-3	TRBJ2-3
CASSYGTNQPQHF	TRBV27	TRBJ1-5
CASSPQGVAEAFF	TRBV7-9	TRBJ1-1
CASSHVEGGVYEQYF	TRBV3-1/TRBV3-2	TRBJ2-7
CASSYEGGYTF	TRBV6-5	TRBJ1-2
CASSFREESGELFF	TRBV27	TRBJ2-2
CASSFRESTNTGELFF	TRBV18	TRBJ2-2
CASSESRSVYGYTF	TRBV10-1	TRBJ1-2
CASGLDTSYEQYF	TRBV12-5	TRBJ2-7
CASSAGQGGYNEQFF	TRBV2	TRBJ2-1
CASSQPPRQGHSGNTIYF	TRBV4-1	TRBJ1-3
CASSPLDPGNTIYF	TRBV5-6	TRBJ1-3
CAWSVGQISNQPQHF	TRBV30	TRBJ1-5
CAISELSNTEAFF	TRBV10-3	TRBJ1-1
CATGQGMEPQHF	TRBV3-1/TRBV3-2	TRBJ1-5
CASSQPIMGVSPLHF	TRBV14	TRBJ1-6
CASRTGEWGEQYF	TRBV19	TRBJ2-7
CASSFAGGFGNTIYF	TRBV5-4	TRBJ1-3
CASSQDIGAGANVLTF	TRBV3-1/TRBV3-2	TRBJ2-6
CASSDTNRGTEAFF	TRBV6-4	TRBJ1-1
CASSSRGSDTEAFF	TRBV9	TRBJ1-1
CASSSPRGVDRATDTQYF	TRBV7-9	TRBJ2-3
CASSPMTVQAFF	TRBV7-9	TRBJ1-1
CASRTANTEAFF	TRBV25-1	TRBJ1-1